The rows below give T cell receptor beta chains drawn from one sample of a study of CD8 T cell repertoires and HIV-1 epitope variants. TCRdb's copy holds only in-frame clones and misses some; the assay was immunoSEQ multiplex PCR. The sample contains about 5,600 clones, about 70% of which appear only once. The antigens these receptors bind are not known. Sequenced: cultured CD8+ T cells derived from PBMCs. The receptors stem from a male donor with HIV. CDR3s include the opening cysteine and the closing phenylalanine or tryptophan. D genes are given only for firm matches. Expanded clones get a size class; other rows say once, few or many, or leave the size out.

J gene,clone size,D gene,V gene,CDR3 protein,CDR3 DNA
TRBJ1-4,.,TRBD1,TRBV5-1,CASSPRTGSLRTEKLFF,TGCGCCAGCAGCCCCCGGACAGGCTCGCTGAGGACTGAAAAACTGTTTTTT
TRBJ1-1,few,.,TRBV10-3,CAISEGVEAFF,TGTGCCATCAGTGAGGGGGTTGAAGCTTTCTTT
TRBJ1-6,.,.,TRBV6-5,CASSYQGKNSPLHF,TGTGCCAGCAGTTACCAGGGAAAAAATTCACCCCTCCACTTT
TRBJ2-7,.,TRBD2,TRBV5-1,CASSWGLAGPSYEQYF,TGCGCCAGCAGCTGGGGGCTAGCGGGGCCCTCCTACGAGCAGTACTTC
TRBJ2-7,.,.,TRBV7-9,CASSLASSTGAYEQYF,TGTGCCAGCAGCTTAGCCAGTTCGACAGGAGCCTACGAGCAGTACTTC
TRBJ2-7,once,TRBD1,TRBV5-1,CASSFGTGAYEQYF,TGCGCCAGCAGCTTCGGGACAGGGGCCTACGAGCAGTACTTC
TRBJ2-2,.,.,TRBV5-4,CASSLGAGADTGELFF,TGTGCCAGCAGCTTGGGCGCAGGGGCGGACACCGGGGAGCTGTTTTTT
TRBJ1-5,.,.,TRBV2,CASSEVGNQPQHF,TGTGCCAGCAGTGAGGTAGGCAATCAGCCCCAGCATTTT
TRBJ2-7,.,.,TRBV27,CASTEGGSSYEQYF,TGTGCCAGCACCGAAGGGGGAAGCTCCTACGAGCAGTACTTC
TRBJ2-5,medium-sized,TRBD2,TRBV4-2,CASSQGGAGEETQYF,TGTGCCAGCAGCCAAGGCGGAGCGGGGGAAGAGACCCAGTACTTC
TRBJ1-1,.,.,TRBV28,CASSLRGTEAFF,TGTGCCAGCAGTTTACGGGGGACTGAAGCTTTCTTT
TRBJ1-2,.,.,TRBV5-1,CASSLEGMGGYTF,TGCGCCAGCAGCTTGGAAGGTATGGGCGGCTACACCTTC
TRBJ1-1,.,.,TRBV14,CASSQVEAGTEAFF,TGTGCCAGCAGCCAAGTTGAAGCGGGCACTGAAGCTTTCTTT
TRBJ2-5,few,.,TRBV9,CASSGRGGERQETQYF,TGTGCCAGCAGCGGACGAGGGGGGGAGAGACAAGAGACCCAGTACTTC
TRBJ2-1,.,TRBD1,TRBV11-2,CASSHGTGWDEQFF,TGTGCCAGCAGCCATGGGACAGGGTGGGATGAGCAGTTCTTC
TRBJ2-5,.,.,TRBV7-9,CASSPVPGRRQETQYF,TGTGCCAGCAGTCCTGTCCCGGGACGTAGACAAGAGACCCAGTACTTC
TRBJ1-6,.,.,TRBV6-5,CASSTGTDNSPLHF,TGTGCCAGCAGTACCGGGACTGATAATTCACCCCTCCACTTT
TRBJ2-1,.,.,TRBV10-3,CAISEGRDNEQFF,TGTGCCATCAGTGAGGGCAGGGACAATGAGCAGTTCTTC
TRBJ2-3,.,TRBD2,TRBV28,CASSLLAGDYVSTDTQYF,TGTGCCAGCAGTTTACTAGCGGGGGATTACGTTAGCACAGATACGCAGTATTTT
TRBJ1-4,once,.,TRBV5-6,CASSPGATNEKLFF,TGTGCCAGCAGCCCCGGGGCAACTAATGAAAAACTGTTTTTT
TRBJ2-1,.,.,TRBV13,CASSLLAYNEQFF,TGTGCCAGCAGCTTACTGGCCTACAATGAACAGTTCTTC
TRBJ2-2,.,TRBD1,TRBV9,CASSVDGQGTITGELFF,TGTGCCAGCAGCGTAGATGGACAGGGTACCATCACCGGGGAGCTGTTTTTT
TRBJ2-5,.,.,TRBV27,CASSVIPGWGETQYF,TGTGCCAGCAGTGTGATTCCGGGATGGGGAGAGACCCAGTACTTC
TRBJ2-5,.,.,TRBV6-5,CASSYRGYETQYF,TGTGCCAGCAGTTACAGGGGGTATGAGACCCAGTACTTC
TRBJ2-1,few,.,TRBV7-6,CASSAGRGDNNEQFF,TGTGCCAGCAGCGCAGGCAGGGGGGATAACAATGAGCAGTTCTTC
TRBJ2-3,.,.,TRBV13,CAGGEGLGTDTQYF,TGTGCCGGCGGAGAGGGGTTGGGCACAGATACGCAGTATTTT
TRBJ2-3,.,.,TRBV6-5,CASSYSIRVSTDTQYF,TGTGCCAGCAGTTACTCGATCCGCGTTAGCACAGATACGCAGTATTTT
TRBJ2-1,.,TRBD1,TRBV7-6,CASSFEGASYNEQFF,TGTGCCAGCAGCTTCGAGGGGGCCTCCTACAATGAGCAGTTCTTC
TRBJ2-2,few,.,TRBV2,CASSDRATGELFF,TGTGCCAGCAGTGACAGGGCTACCGGGGAGCTGTTTTTT
TRBJ2-7,once,TRBD2,TRBV10-2,CASSAPPGTSGRSSYEQYF,TGCGCCAGCAGCGCCCCCCCCGGGACTAGCGGGAGAAGCTCCTACGAGCAGTACTTC
TRBJ2-2,.,TRBD1,TRBV5-1,CASSLSRGLSGELFF,TGCGCCAGCAGCTTAAGCAGGGGGCTGTCCGGGGAGCTGTTTTTT
TRBJ2-3,.,TRBD2,TRBV15,CATSMGLAGTTDTQYF,TGTGCCACCAGCATGGGACTAGCGGGGACAACAGATACGCAGTATTTT
TRBJ2-5,.,.,TRBV6-6,CASKFGGVQETQYF,TGTGCCAGCAAATTTGGCGGGGTCCAAGAGACCCAGTACTTC
TRBJ2-4,once,TRBD2,TRBV29-1,CSVYIGTKKYF,TGCAGCGTGTACATTGGGACTAAGAAGTACTTC
TRBJ2-7,.,.,TRBV27,CASGREYEQYF,TGTGCCAGCGGGCGAGAATACGAGCAGTACTTC
TRBJ1-4,.,.,TRBV7-9,CASSLVDNGGRFEKLFF,TGTGCCAGCAGCTTAGTGGATAACGGGGGGCGGTTCGAAAAACTGTTTTTT
TRBJ1-3,.,.,TRBV9,CASSPGQVSGNTIYF,TGTGCCAGCAGCCCCGGACAAGTCTCTGGAAACACCATATATTTT
TRBJ2-7,.,.,TRBV19,CASSNGVEQYF,TGTGCCAGTAGTAACGGGGTTGAGCAGTACTTC
TRBJ2-2,few,TRBD2,TRBV7-7,CASSSFPGGNTGELFF,TGTGCCAGCAGCTCTTTTCCGGGGGGGAACACCGGGGAGCTGTTTTTT
TRBJ2-7,few,.,TRBV7-9,CASSSVDSSSYEQYF,TGTGCCAGCAGCTCGGTTGACAGTAGCTCCTACGAGCAGTACTTC
TRBJ1-1,.,.,TRBV5-5,CASSWEGPEAFF,TGTGCCAGCAGCTGGGAGGGGCCCGAAGCTTTCTTT
TRBJ1-5,few,TRBD1,TRBV28,CASSLGQGGTQPQHF,TGTGCCAGCAGTTTGGGACAGGGGGGGACTCAGCCCCAGCATTTT
TRBJ2-3,once,TRBD1,TRBV4-2,CASSQDPGTGVGDLTDTQYF,TGTGCCAGCAGCCAAGATCCCGGGACAGGGGTAGGGGATTTAACAGATACGCAGTATTTT
TRBJ2-4,few,TRBD2,TRBV19,CASNDRRWGGLAENIQYF,TGTGCCAGTAACGATCGGAGGTGGGGGGGACTAGCGGAAAACATTCAGTACTTC
TRBJ1-2,.,.,TRBV14,CASSQDGIDLNYGYTF,TGTGCCAGCAGCCAAGACGGTATAGACCTGAACTATGGCTACACCTTC
TRBJ2-3,.,TRBD2,TRBV10-3,CAISEGDGRGGRTDTQYF,TGTGCCATCAGTGAGGGTGACGGGCGGGGGGGCCGCACAGATACGCAGTATTTT
TRBJ1-6,.,.,TRBV30,CAWSVPPTQSSPLHF,TGTGCCTGGAGTGTACCCCCTACACAATCTTCACCCCTCCACTTT
TRBJ2-1,.,.,TRBV6-5,CASSYDSYNEQFF,TGTGCCAGCAGTTACGACTCCTACAATGAGCAGTTCTTC
TRBJ2-7,.,TRBD2,TRBV5-4,CASSLGTSGNYEQYF,TGTGCCAGCAGCCTCGGGACTAGCGGAAACTACGAGCAGTACTTC
TRBJ1-2,few,.,TRBV10-3,CAISPQLGEGVNGYTF,TGTGCCATCAGTCCTCAACTCGGAGAGGGGGTAAATGGCTACACCTTC
TRBJ2-7,.,.,TRBV6-5,CASSYSEGNPYEQYF,TGTGCCAGCAGTTACTCGGAGGGGAACCCCTACGAGCAGTACTTC
TRBJ2-7,.,.,TRBV30,CAWVSDSSYEQYF,TGTGCCTGGGTCTCCGACAGTTCCTACGAGCAGTACTTC
TRBJ2-5,once,.,TRBV7-2,CASSSSLGQETQYF,TGTGCCAGCAGCTCCAGTCTAGGGCAAGAGACCCAGTACTTC
TRBJ1-2,.,.,TRBV21-1,CASSSGTGEAYGYTF,TGTGCCAGCAGCAGCGGGACAGGGGAGGCCTATGGCTACACCTTC